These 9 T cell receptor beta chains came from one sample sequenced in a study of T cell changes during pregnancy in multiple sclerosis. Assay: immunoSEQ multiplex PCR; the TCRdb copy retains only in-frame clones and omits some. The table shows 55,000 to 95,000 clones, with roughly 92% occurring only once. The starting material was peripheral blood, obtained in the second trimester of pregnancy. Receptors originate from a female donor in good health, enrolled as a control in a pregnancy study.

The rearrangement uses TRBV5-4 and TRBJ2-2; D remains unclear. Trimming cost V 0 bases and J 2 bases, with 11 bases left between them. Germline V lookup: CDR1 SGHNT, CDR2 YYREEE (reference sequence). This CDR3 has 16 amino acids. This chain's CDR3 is CASSLEIRSNTGELFF. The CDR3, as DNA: TGTGCCAGCAGCTTGGAAATCAGGTCTAACACCGGGGAGCTGTTTTTT.

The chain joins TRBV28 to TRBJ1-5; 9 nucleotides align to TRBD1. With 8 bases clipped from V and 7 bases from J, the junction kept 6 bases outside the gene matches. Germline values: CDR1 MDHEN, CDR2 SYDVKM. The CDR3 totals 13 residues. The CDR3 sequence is CASAGTGSQPQHF. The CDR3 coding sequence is TGTGCCAGCGCCGGGACAGGGAGCCAGCCCCAGCATTTT. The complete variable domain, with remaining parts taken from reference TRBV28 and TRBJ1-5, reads DVKVTQSSRYLVKRTGEKVFLECVQDMDHENMFWYRQDPGLGLRLIYFSYDVKMKEKGDIPEGYSVSREKKERFSLILESASTNQTSMYLCASAGTGSQPQHFGDGTRLSIL.

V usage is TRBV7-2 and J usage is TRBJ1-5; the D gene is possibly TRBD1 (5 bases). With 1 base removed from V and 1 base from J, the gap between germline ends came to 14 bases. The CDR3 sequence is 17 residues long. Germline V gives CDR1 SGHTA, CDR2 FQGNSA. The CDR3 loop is CASSLVSVAGSNQPQHF. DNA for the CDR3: TGTGCCAGCAGCTTAGTGTCGGTGGCAGGGAGCAATCAGCCCCAGCATTTT.

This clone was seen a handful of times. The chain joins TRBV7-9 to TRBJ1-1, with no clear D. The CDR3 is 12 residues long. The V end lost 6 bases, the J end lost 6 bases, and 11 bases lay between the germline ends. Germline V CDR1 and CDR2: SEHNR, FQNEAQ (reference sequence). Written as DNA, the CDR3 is TGTGCCAGCAGTCAGCGGGCCTCTGAAGCTTTCTTT. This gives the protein CASSQRASEAFF.

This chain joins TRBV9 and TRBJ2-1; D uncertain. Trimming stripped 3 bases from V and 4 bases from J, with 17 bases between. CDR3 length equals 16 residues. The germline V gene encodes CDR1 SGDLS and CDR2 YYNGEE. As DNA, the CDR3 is TGTGCCAGCAGCGCCCGAGCGAAGGTCGGGTACAATGAGCAGTTCTTC. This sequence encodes CASSARAKVGYNEQFF.

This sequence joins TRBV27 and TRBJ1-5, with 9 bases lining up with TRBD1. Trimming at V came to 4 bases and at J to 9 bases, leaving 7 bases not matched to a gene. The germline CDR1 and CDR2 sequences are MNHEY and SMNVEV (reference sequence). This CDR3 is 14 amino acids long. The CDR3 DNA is TGTGCCAGCAGTTCGGGACAGGGATTTTTGCCCCAGCATTTT. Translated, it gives CASSSGQGFLPQHF.

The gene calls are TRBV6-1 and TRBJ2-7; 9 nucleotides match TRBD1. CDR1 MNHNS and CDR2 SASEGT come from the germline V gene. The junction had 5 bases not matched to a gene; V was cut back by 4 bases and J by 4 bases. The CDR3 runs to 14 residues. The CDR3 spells CASSARDRVYEQYF. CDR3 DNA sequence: TGTGCCAGCAGTGCCCGGGACAGGGTGTACGAGCAGTACTTC.

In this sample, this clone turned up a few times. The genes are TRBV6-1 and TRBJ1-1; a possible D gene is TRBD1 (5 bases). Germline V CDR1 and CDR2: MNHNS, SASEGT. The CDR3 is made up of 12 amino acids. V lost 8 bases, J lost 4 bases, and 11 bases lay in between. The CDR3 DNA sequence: TGTGCCAGCTCTTTCGGGGGCACTGAAGCTTTCTTT. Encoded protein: CASSFGGTEAFF.

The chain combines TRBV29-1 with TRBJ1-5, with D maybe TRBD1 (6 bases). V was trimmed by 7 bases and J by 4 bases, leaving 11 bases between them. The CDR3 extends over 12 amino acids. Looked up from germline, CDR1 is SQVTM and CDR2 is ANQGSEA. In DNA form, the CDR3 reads TGCAGCGCCGGTGACAGGAATCAGCCCCAGCATTTT. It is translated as CSAGDRNQPQHF.